This TCR beta chain was profiled in a study of radiotherapy plus CTLA-4 blockade in lung cancer. The study, taken as a whole, reports: After radiotherapy and ipilimumab, tumor-derived clones expanded in peripheral blood. Early clonal dynamics of blood T cells, together with interferon-beta, were reported as the best response predictor.

Comment on this clone: Its antigen is undetermined.

Generated by immunoSEQ multiplex PCR, the TCRdb table keeps only in-frame clones and is missing some. The sample contains around 71,000 clones, roughly 76% of which appear only once. Enrolled patients, whose metastatic non-small-cell lung cancer was chemo-refractory, received focal radiation plus CTLA-4 blockade with ipilimumab. The CDR3 loop spans 14 amino acids. V gave up 6 bases and J gave up 8 bases; unmatched junction bases: 6. Germline V gene lookup returns CDR1 MNHNS and CDR2 SASEGT. The chain employs TRBV6-1 and TRBJ1-4, with 10 bases lining up with TRBD1. Specimen: peripheral blood, collected from a patient treated with radiotherapy plus ipilimumab. The receptor was derived from a human donor with non-small cell lung cancer whose response to radiotherapy plus ipilimumab could not be evaluated. Some clones in this sample may be carry-over from other donors' samples. Written as DNA, the CDR3 is TGTGCCAGCAGGCGGGACAGGGGTGGCGAAAAACTGTTTTTT. Its protein is CASRRDRGGEKLFF.